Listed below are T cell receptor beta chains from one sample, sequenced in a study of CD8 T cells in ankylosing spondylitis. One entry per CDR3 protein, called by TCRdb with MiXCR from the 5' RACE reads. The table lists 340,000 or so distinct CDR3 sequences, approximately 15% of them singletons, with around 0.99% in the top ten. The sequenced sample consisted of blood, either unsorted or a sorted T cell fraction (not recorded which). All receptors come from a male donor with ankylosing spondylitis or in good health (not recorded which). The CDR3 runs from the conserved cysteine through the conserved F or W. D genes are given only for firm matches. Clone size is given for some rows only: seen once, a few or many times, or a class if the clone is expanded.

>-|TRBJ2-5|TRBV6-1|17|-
TGTGCCAGCAGCAACGGGGGTACATTCGGTTTTCCAGAGACCCAGTACTTC
CASSNGGTFGFPETQYF
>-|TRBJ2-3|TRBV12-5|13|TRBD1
TGTGCTAGTGGTTTGACAGGGGGAGATACGCAGTATTTT
CASGLTGGDTQYF
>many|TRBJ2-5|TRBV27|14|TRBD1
TGTGCCAGCAGCCCTGGACAGGGAAGGGAGACCCAGTACTTC
CASSPGQGRETQYF
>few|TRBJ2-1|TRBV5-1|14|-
TGCGCCAGCAGCTTAGCGCAATCCTACAATGAGCAGTTCTTC
CASSLAQSYNEQFF
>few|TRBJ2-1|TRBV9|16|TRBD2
TGTGCCAGCAGCGTAGGGGGCGGGGGGACCTACAATGAGCAGTTCTTC
CASSVGGGGTYNEQFF
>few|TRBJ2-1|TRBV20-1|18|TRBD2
TGCAGTGCTAGAGACGGACTAGCGGGGGGCCCCGCCTACAATGAGCAGTTCTTC
CSARDGLAGGPAYNEQFF
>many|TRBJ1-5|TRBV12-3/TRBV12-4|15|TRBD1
TGTGCCAGCAGTTCCCGGACAGGGTGGCGTCAGCCCCAGCATTTT
CASSSRTGWRQPQHF
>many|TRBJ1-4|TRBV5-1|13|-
TGCGCCAGCAGCTTGGAAGTAGCAACGAAACTGTTTTTT
CASSLEVATKLFF
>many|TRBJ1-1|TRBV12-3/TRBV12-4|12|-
TGTGCCAGCAGCCTACAGGGAAGGGAAGCTTTCTTT
CASSLQGREAFF
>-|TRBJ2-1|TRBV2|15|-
TGTGCCAGCACCGAAGGAGGGGGCGCGCCCAATGAGCAGTTCTTC
CASTEGGGAPNEQFF
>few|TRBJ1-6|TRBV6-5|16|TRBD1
TGTGCCAGCAGTTATGGGACAGAGATTTATAATTCACCCCTCCACTTT
CASSYGTEIYNSPLHF
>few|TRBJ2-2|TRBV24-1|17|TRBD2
TGTGCCACCAGTGATGAAAGCGGGGGAGCGAACACCGGGGAGCTGTTTTTT
CATSDESGGANTGELFF
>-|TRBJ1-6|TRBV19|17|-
TGTGCCAGTAGTATATCCCAGGGAAGCTCCTATAATTCACCCCTCCACTTT
CASSISQGSSYNSPLHF
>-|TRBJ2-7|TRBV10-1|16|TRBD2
TGCGCCAGCAGTGAGTCCGCGGGGGGCGCTGGCTACGAGCAGTACTTC
CASSESAGGAGYEQYF
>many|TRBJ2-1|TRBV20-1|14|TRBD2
TGCAGTGCTAGAAAGACTAGCGGGAGCTATGAGCAGTTCTTC
CSARKTSGSYEQFF
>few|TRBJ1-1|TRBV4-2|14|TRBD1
TGTGCCAGCAGCTCGAGCACAGGGGTAACTGAAGCTTTCTTT
CASSSSTGVTEAFF
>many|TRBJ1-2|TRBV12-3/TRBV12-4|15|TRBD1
TGTGCCAGCAGAGCCTCCGGGACAGGGGCGGGGGGCTACACCTTC
CASRASGTGAGGYTF
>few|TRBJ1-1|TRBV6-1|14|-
TGTGCCAGCAGGGGAGGGGTTTCAGACACTGAAGCTTTCTTT
CASRGGVSDTEAFF
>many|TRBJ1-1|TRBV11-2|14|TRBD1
TGTGCCAGCAGTCTCGACAGGGGCTACACTGAAGCTTTCTTT
CASSLDRGYTEAFF
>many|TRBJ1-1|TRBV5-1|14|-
TGCGCCAGCAGCTTGGCGGGGAGTCGGACTGAAGCTTTCTTT
CASSLAGSRTEAFF